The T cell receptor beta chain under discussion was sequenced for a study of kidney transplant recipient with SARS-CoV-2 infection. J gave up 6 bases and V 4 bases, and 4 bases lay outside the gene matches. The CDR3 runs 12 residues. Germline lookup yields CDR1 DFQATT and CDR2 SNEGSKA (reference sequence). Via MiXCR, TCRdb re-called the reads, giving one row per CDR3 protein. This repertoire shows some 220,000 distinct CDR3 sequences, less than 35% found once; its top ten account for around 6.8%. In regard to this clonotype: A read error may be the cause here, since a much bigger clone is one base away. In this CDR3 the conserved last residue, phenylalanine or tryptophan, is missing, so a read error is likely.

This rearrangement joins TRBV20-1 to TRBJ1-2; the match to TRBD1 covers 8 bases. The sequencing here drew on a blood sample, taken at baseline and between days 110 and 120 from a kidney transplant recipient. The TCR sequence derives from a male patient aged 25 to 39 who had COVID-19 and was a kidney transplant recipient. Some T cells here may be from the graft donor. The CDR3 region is CSANQGAHGYTL. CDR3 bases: TGCAGTGCTAACCAGGGGGCTCATGGCTACACCCTC.